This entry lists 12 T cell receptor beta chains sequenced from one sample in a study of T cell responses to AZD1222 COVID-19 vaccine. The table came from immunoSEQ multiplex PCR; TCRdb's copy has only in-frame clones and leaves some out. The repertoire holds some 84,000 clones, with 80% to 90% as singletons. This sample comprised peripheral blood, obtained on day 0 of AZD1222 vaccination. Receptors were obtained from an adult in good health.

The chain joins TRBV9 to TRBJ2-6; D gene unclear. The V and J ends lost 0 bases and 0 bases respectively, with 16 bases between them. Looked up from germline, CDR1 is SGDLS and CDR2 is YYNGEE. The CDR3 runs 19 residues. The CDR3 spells CASSVDMGRGNSGANVLTF. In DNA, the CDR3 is TGTGCCAGCAGCGTAGATATGGGAAGAGGTAACTCTGGGGCCAACGTCCTGACTTTC.

The CDR3: CASSWTGPETQYF. The CDR3 DNA reads as TGTGCCAGTAGTTGGACAGGTCCCGAGACCCAGTACTTC. This chain connects TRBV19 to TRBJ2-5; 7 bases map to TRBD1. Germline CDR1 reads LNHDA; CDR2 reads SQIVND (reference sequence). This CDR3 has 13 residues. J gave up 5 bases and V 5 bases, and 5 bases lay outside the gene matches.

The chain's CDR3 is CASSRPSGTGGGGNQPQHF. The CDR3 DNA sequence: TGTGCCAGTAGCCGCCCCTCCGGGACAGGGGGCGGTGGCAATCAGCCCCAGCATTTT. The chain employs TRBV19 and TRBJ1-5; 12 nucleotides match TRBD1. V gave up 6 bases and J gave up 2 bases; unmatched junction bases: 14. The CDR3 spans 19 residues. Germline CDR1 is LNHDA and CDR2 is SQIVND (reference sequence). Filled out from reference TRBV19 and TRBJ1-5, the complete variable domain reads DGGITQSPKYLFRKEGQNVTLSCEQNLNHDAMYWYRQDPGQGLRLIYYSQIVNDFQKGDIAEGYSVSREKKESFPLTVTSAQKNPTAFYLCASSRPSGTGGGGNQPQHFGDGTRLSIL.

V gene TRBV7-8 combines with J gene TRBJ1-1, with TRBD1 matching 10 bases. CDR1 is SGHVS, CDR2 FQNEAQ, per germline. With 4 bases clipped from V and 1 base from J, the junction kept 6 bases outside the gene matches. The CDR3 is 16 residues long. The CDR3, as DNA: TGTGCCAGCAGCTCCCGGGACAGGGGTTCGAACACTGAAGCTTTCTTT. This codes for CASSSRDRGSNTEAFF.

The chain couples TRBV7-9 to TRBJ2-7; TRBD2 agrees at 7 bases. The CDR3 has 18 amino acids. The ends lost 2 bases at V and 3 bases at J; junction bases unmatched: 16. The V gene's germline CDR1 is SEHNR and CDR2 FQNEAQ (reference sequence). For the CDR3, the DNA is TGTGCCAGCAGCTTACTCATTTCGGCGGGAGTTGAGTACTACGAGCAGTACTTC. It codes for CASSLLISAGVEYYEQYF.

CDR3 region: CATSDSEAGVYEKLFF. CDR3 nucleotides: TGTGCCACCAGTGATTCCGAAGCGGGGGTTTATGAAAAACTGTTTTTT. This chain links TRBV24-1 with TRBJ1-4; D might be TRBD1 (5 bases). Per the germline V gene, CDR1 is KGHDR and CDR2 is SFDVKD. This CDR3 contains 16 residues. Trimming removed 2 bases from V and 6 bases from J, with 15 bases in between.

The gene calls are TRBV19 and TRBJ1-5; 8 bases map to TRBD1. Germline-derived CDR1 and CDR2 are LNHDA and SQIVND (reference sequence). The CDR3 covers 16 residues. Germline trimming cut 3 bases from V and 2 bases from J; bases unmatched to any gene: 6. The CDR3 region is CASSILTGVGNQPQHF. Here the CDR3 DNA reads TGTGCCAGTAGTATCCTGACAGGGGTGGGCAATCAGCCCCAGCATTTT.

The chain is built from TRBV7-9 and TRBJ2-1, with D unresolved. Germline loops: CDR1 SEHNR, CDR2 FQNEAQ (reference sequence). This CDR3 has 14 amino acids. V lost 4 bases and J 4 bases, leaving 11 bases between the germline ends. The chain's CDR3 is CASSSSPIYNEQFF. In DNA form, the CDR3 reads TGTGCCAGCAGCTCTTCGCCGATTTACAATGAGCAGTTCTTC. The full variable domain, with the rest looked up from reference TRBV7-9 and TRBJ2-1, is DTGVSQNPRHKITKRGQNVTFRCDPISEHNRLYWYRQTLGQGPEFLTYFQNEAQLEKSRLLSDRFSAERPKGSFSTLEIQRTEQGDSAMYLCASSSSPIYNEQFFGPGTRLTVL.

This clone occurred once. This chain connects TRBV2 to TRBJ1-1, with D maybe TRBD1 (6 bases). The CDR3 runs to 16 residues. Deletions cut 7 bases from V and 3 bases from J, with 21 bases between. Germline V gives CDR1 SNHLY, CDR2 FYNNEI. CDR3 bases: TGTGCCAGCACAGAGGGGCGGGGGGCAACTGACACTGAAGCTTTCTTT. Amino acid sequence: CASTEGRGATDTEAFF. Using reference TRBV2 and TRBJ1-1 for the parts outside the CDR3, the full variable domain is EPEVTQTPSHQVTQMGQEVILRCVPISNHLYFYWYRQILGQKVEFLVSFYNNEISEKSEIFDDQFSVERPDGSNFTLKIRSTKLEDSAMYFCASTEGRGATDTEAFFGQGTRLTVV.

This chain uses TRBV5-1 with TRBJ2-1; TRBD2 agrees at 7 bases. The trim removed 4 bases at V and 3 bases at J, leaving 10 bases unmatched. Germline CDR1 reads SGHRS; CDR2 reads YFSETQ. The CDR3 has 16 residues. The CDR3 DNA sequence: TGCGCCAGCAGCCCGCCTCGGGCTAGCGGCTACAATGAGCAGTTCTTC. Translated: CASSPPRASGYNEQFF.

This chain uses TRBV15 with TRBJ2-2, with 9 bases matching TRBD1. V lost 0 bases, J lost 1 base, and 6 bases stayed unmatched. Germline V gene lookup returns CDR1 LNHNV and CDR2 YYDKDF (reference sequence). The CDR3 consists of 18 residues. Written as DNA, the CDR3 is TGTGCCACCAGCAGAGATGGGTGGACAGGGGTGAACACCGGGGAGCTGTTTTTT. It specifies CATSRDGWTGVNTGELFF.

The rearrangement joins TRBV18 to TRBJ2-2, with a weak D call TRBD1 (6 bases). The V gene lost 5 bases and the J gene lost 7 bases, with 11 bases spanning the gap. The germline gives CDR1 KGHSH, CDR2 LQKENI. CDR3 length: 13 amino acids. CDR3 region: CASSSTGDGELFF. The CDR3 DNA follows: TGTGCCAGCTCATCGACAGGTGACGGGGAGCTGTTTTTT. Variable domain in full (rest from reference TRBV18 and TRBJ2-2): NAGVMQNPRHLVRRRGQEARLRCSPMKGHSHVYWYRQLPEEGLKFMVYLQKENIIDESGMPKERFSAEFPKEGPSILRIQQVVRGDSAAYFCASSSTGDGELFFGEGSRLTVL.